This TCR beta chain was captured in a study of shared clonotypes between healthy human individuals. Study-level information: Plates per donor: three CD4 naive, three CD4 memory, two CD8 naive, one CD8 memory.

In the case of this clone: Antigen unknown.

V was pared by 3 bases and J by 7 bases, with 10 bases between. Germline V gene sequence: CDR1 MNHNS, CDR2 SASEGT. CDR3 length equals 13 residues. Some clones are missing from TCRdb's copy, which holds only in-frame ones; the method was immunoSEQ multiplex PCR. Altogether 2 million to 2.5 million clones are present, over 85% being singletons, with the ten largest covering around 0.37%. Overall study results and limits: It was the few donors that limited the genetic and exposure-history diversity represented.

The clonotype was recovered from a man between 18 and 35 years old in good health. Some clones in this sample may be carry-over from other donors' samples. This rearrangement joins TRBV6-1 to TRBJ1-5; D not resolved. Sequenced: naive CD4+ T cells from PBMCs. The subset was: CD45RA+ positively selected. The CDR3 nucleotides read TGTGCCAGCAGTGAGTGGGTCGAACAGCCCCAGCATTTT. Encoded protein: CASSEWVEQPQHF.